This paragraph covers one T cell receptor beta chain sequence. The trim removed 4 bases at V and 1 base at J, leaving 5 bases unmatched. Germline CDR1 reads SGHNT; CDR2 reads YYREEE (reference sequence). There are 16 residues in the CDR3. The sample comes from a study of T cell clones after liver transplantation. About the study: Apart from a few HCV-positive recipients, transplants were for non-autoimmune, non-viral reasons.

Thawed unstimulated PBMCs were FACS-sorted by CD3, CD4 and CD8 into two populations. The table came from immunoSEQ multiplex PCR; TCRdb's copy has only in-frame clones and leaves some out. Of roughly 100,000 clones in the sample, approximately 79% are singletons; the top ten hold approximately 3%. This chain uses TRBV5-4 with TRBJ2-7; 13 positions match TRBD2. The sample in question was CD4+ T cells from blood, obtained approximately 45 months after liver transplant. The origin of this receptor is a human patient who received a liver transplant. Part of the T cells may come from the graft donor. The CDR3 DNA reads TGTGCCAGCAGCCCCGGACTAGCGGGGGTTTCCTACGAGCAGTACTTC. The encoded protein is CASSPGLAGVSYEQYF.